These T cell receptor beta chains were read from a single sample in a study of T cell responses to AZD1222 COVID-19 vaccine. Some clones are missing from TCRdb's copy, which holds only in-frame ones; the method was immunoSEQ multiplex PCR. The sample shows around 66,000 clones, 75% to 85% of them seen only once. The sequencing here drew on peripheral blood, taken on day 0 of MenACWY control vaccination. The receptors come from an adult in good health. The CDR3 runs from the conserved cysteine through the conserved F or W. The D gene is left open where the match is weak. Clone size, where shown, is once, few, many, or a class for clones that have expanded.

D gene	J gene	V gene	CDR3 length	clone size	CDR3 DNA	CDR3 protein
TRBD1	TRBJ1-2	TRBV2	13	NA	TGTGCCAGCAGAGCCCCGGGACAGTATGGCTACACCTTC	CASRAPGQYGYTF
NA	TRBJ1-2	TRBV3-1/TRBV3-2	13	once	TGTGCCAGCAGCCCCGCCTTCTTCGATGGCTACACCTTC	CASSPAFFDGYTF
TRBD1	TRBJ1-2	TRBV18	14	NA	TGTGCCAGCTCACAAGCCGGGACAGATGTTGGCTACACCTTC	CASSQAGTDVGYTF
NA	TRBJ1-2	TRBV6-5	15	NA	TGTGCCAGCAGTTACAAACCAGGGACTAACTATGGCTACACCTTC	CASSYKPGTNYGYTF
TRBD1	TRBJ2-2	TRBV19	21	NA	TGTGCCAGTACCCAGCTTTACCGGGACAGGGCCCGTGGGGGGAACACCGGGGAGCTGTTTTTT	CASTQLYRDRARGGNTGELFF
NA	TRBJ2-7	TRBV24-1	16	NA	TGTGCCCCCCCCCGGGGGTGCCGATGGTGGGGCTACGAGCAGTACTTC	CAPPRGCRWWGYEQYF
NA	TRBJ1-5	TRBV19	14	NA	TGTGCCAGTAGTATAGGAGGGATGAATCAGCCCCAGCATTTT	CASSIGGMNQPQHF
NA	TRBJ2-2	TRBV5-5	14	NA	TGTGCCAGCAGACTGGGGGGTTCCACCGGGGAGCTGTTTTTT	CASRLGGSTGELFF
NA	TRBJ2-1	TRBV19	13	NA	TGTGCCAGTTCCCTGACAGATTACAATGAGCAGTTCTTC	CASSLTDYNEQFF
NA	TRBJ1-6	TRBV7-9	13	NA	TGTGCCAGCAGCTTAGGAGCGGAATCACCCCTCCACTTT	CASSLGAESPLHF
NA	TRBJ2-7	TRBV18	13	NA	TGTGCCAGCTCACCAGGCATTCACTACGAGCAGTACTTC	CASSPGIHYEQYF
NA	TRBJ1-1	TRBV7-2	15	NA	TGTGCCAGCAGCTTGTCGGGACACGTGAACACTGAAGCTTTCTTT	CASSLSGHVNTEAFF
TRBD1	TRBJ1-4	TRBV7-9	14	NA	TGTGCCAGCAGCGTGGGACAGACCCATGAAAAACTGTTTTTT	CASSVGQTHEKLFF
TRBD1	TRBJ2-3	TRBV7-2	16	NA	TGTGCCAGCAGCTTAGGACAGGGAGCCAGCACAGATACGCAGTATTTT	CASSLGQGASTDTQYF
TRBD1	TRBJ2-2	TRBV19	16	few	TGTGCCAGTAGTATTTCCCCGGGACAGGGGACCGGGGAGCTGTTTTTT	CASSISPGQGTGELFF
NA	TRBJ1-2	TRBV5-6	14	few	TGTGCCAGCAGCTTGGTTCCAGACCAATATGGCTACACCTTC	CASSLVPDQYGYTF
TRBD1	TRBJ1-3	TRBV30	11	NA	TGTGCCTCAGGACAGGGGAACACCATATATTTT	CASGQGNTIYF
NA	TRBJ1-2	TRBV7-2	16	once	TGTGCCAGCAGCCCTTCGAGGGGAACTGGCTCCTATGGCTACACCTTC	CASSPSRGTGSYGYTF
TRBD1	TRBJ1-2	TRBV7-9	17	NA	TGTGCCAGCAGCCCCGGGACAGGGGGCGCGAAGAACTATGGCTACACCTTC	CASSPGTGGAKNYGYTF
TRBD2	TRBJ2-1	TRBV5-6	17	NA	TGTGCCAGCAGCGGCGGGGGGCTAGCGGGGCCCTACAATGAGCAGTTCTTC	CASSGGGLAGPYNEQFF
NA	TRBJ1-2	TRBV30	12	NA	TGTGCCTGGAGTGTACAGGACTATGGCTACACCTTC	CAWSVQDYGYTF
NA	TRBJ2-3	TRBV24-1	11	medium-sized	TGTGCCACCAGTGTATCCGATACGCAGTATTTT	CATSVSDTQYF
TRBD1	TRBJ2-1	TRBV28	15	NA	TGTGCCAGCTATTCCGGGACAGTCGTGGGCAATGAGCAGTTCTTC	CASYSGTVVGNEQFF
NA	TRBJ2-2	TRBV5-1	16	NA	TGCGCCAGCAGCTTAGATGGGCCCACGAACACCGGGGAGCTGTTTTTT	CASSLDGPTNTGELFF
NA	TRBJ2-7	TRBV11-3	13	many	TGTGCCAGCAGTACGAGGTCATCCTACGAGCAGTACTTC	CASSTRSSYEQYF
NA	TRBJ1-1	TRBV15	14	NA	TGTGCCACCAGCAGAGGGGGACAGAACACTGAAGCTTTCTTT	CATSRGGQNTEAFF
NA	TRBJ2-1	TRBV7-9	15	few	TGTGCCAGCAGCTTAACCAGGGGCCCTTACAATGAGCAGTTCTTC	CASSLTRGPYNEQFF
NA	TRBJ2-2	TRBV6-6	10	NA	TGTGCCAGTATGCGGGGGGAGCTGTTTTTT	CASMRGELFF
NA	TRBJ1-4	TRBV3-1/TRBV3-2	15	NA	TGTGCCAGCAGCCAAACAGGTGGGCCGAATGAAAAACTGTTTTTT	CASSQTGGPNEKLFF
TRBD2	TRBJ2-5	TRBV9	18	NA	TGTGCCAGCAGCGTTGGATTGAGAGGGCTAGCGGGGGTGGAGACCCAGTACTTC	CASSVGLRGLAGVETQYF
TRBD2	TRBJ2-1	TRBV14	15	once	TGTGCCAGCAGCCAGGTTAGCGGGTTTGGCCATGAGCAGTTCTTC	CASSQVSGFGHEQFF
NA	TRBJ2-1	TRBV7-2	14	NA	TGTGCCAGCAGCTTAACCCAGGGAAACAATGAGCAGTTCTTC	CASSLTQGNNEQFF
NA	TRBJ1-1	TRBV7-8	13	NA	TGTGCCAGCAGCGCAGGAGGTTACGCTGAAGCTTTCTTT	CASSAGGYAEAFF
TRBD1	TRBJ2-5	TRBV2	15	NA	TGTGCCAGCAGAGGAATGACAGGGGGCAGAGAGACCCAGTACTTC	CASRGMTGGRETQYF
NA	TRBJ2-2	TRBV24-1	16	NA	TGTGCCACCAGTGACCCCGTGGGCAGTGCTACCGGGGAGCTGTTTTTT	CATSDPVGSATGELFF
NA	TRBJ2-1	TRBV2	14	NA	TGTGCCAGCAGTCCCGGGCGGAAGGACAATGAGCAGTTCTTC	CASSPGRKDNEQFF
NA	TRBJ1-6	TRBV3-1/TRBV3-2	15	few	TGTGCCAGCAGCCAAGGACTGTCGGGTAATTCACCCCTCCACTTT	CASSQGLSGNSPLHF
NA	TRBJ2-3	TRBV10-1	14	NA	TGCGCCAGCAGTGAGTCTAGGAGCACAGATACGCAGTATTTT	CASSESRSTDTQYF
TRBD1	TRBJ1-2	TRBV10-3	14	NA	TGTGCCATCAGTGACCGGGACAGATTCTATGGCTACACCTTC	CAISDRDRFYGYTF